Described below is a single T cell receptor beta chain sequence and its context. Antigen: not known. This record belongs to a study of T-cell reconstitution after alpha-beta-depleted transplantation in children. The TCRbeta library was prepared with unique molecular identifiers. One entry per CDR3 protein, called by TCRdb with MiXCR from the PCR reads. The table has 700,000 to 850,000 distinct CDR3 sequences, approximately 15% seen once. Findings and limits, study-wide: By one year post-transplant, T-cell counts and diversity largely arose from T cells that were newly produced.

Germline V gene lookup returns CDR1 SGDLS and CDR2 YYNGEE. This CDR3 spans 12 amino acids. The V gene lost 3 bases and the J gene lost 9 bases, with 10 bases spanning the gap. The chain has TRBV9 and TRBJ2-1; tentatively, D is TRBD2 (5 bases). The receptor was isolated from a male patient under 18 who had a stem cell transplant for acute lymphoblastic leukemia, so the T cells may come from the graft donor. Sequenced here: PBMCs, mostly from graft donor cells, sampled 360 days after TCRalphabeta/CD19-depleted stem cell transplant. CDR3 sequence: CASSGSDSEQFF. CDR3 coding DNA: TGTGCCAGCAGCGGTAGCGATAGTGAGCAGTTCTTC.